These 23 T cell receptor beta chains share one sample of origin, sequenced in a study of shared clonotypes between healthy human individuals. Repertoires were generated with immunoSEQ multiplex PCR, while TCRdb's copy carries only in-frame clones and drops some. The sample includes over a million clones, 95% to 99% of them seen just once. Sequencing was performed on naive CD4+ T cells sorted from blood. Subset denoted: CD45RA+ positively selected. These receptors originate from a young man in good health.

This rearrangement joins TRBV6-5 to TRBJ1-3; tentative D call: TRBD1 (6 bases). This CDR3 is built from 15 residues. Trimming cost V 8 bases and J 2 bases, with 16 bases left between them. Germline assignment: CDR1 MNHEY and CDR2 SVGAGI. The CDR3 loop reads CASRGLGGAGNTIYF. Written as DNA, the CDR3 is TGTGCCAGCCGTGGTTTGGGGGGCGCTGGAAACACCATATATTTT.

The chain combines TRBV7-3 with TRBJ2-5; 12 bases align to TRBD2. The V gene end was trimmed by 1 base and the J gene end by 2 bases; junction bases not matched to a gene: 2. Germline V gene sequence: CDR1 SGHTA, CDR2 FQGTGA. CDR3 length: 16 residues. For the CDR3, the DNA is TGTGCCAGCAGCTTAATCGGACTAGCGGGGCAAGAGACCCAGTACTTC. This gives the protein CASSLIGLAGQETQYF.

In DNA form, the CDR3 reads TGCGCCAGCAGTCGGCGGGACCCATACAATGAGCAGTTCTTC. Amino acid sequence: CASSRRDPYNEQFF. V usage is TRBV5-1 and J usage is TRBJ2-1; D possibly corresponds to TRBD2 (6 bases). Trimming took 5 bases from V and 4 from J, leaving 13 bases between them. The CDR3 has 14 amino acids. Germline CDR1 is SGHRS and CDR2 is YFSETQ.

The gene calls are TRBV15 and TRBJ1-5; no clear D. CDR1 is LNHNV, CDR2 YYDKDF, per germline (reference sequence). V was clipped by 0 bases and J by 0 bases, with 12 bases between them. This CDR3 has 17 residues. CDR3 nucleotides: TGTGCCACCAGCAGAGATAGAGGTACCAATAGCAATCAGCCCCAGCATTTT. This translates into CATSRDRGTNSNQPQHF. Full variable domain (remainder filled in from reference TRBV15 and TRBJ1-5): DAMVIQNPRYQVTQFGKPVTLSCSQTLNHNVMYWYQQKSSQAPKLLFHYYDKDFNNEADTPDNFQSRRPNTSFCFLDIRSPGLGDTAMYLCATSRDRGTNSNQPQHFGDGTRLSIL.

V and J are TRBV7-9 and TRBJ2-5; D is uncertain. The CDR3 is 14 residues long. V shed 1 base and J shed 4 bases, with 10 bases lying between them. Germline values: CDR1 SEHNR, CDR2 FQNEAQ (reference sequence). The CDR3 loop is CASSLDYPGETQYF. CDR3 sequence (DNA): TGTGCCAGCAGCTTAGATTACCCTGGAGAGACCCAGTACTTC.

The chain couples TRBV6-1 to TRBJ2-7; D remains ambiguous. Trimming shortened V by 4 bases and J by 2 bases, and 9 bases separated the two germline ends. Germline loops: CDR1 MNHNS, CDR2 SASEGT. The CDR3 consists of 13 residues. As DNA, the CDR3 is TGTGCCAGCAGTGTGGCAGGAACCTACGAGCAGTACTTC. Translating gives CASSVAGTYEQYF.

The gene calls are TRBV7-9 and TRBJ2-3; maybe TRBD2 (7 bases). Per the germline V gene, CDR1 is SEHNR and CDR2 is FQNEAQ (reference sequence). Trimming pared 5 bases from V and 5 bases from J, leaving 20 bases between. The CDR3 loop spans 16 amino acids. The CDR3 here is CASSEGLSRGGDTQYF. CDR3 sequence (DNA): TGTGCCAGCAGCGAAGGACTTAGTAGGGGGGGAGATACGCAGTATTTT.

This clone was seen a single time. CDR3 nucleotide sequence: TGTGCCAGCAGTGAATTTACCGCCGGGACAGGGAACTATGGCTACACCTTC. This translates into CASSEFTAGTGNYGYTF. The chain combines TRBV25-1 with TRBJ1-2, with 9 bases identical to TRBD1. J lost 2 bases, V lost 1 base, and 8 bases had no gene match. Per the germline V gene, CDR1 is MGHDK and CDR2 is SYGVNS. The CDR3 consists of 17 residues.

The chain uses TRBV7-2 and TRBJ2-1, with TRBD2 matching over 7 bases. V was pared by 5 bases and J by 3 bases, with 10 bases of the junction left unmatched. CDR1 is SGHTA and CDR2 is FQGNSA in the germline V gene. The CDR3 has 16 residues. The CDR3 nucleotides read TGTGCCAGCAGCCCGAGCCCGGGACTATTCTACAATGAGCAGTTCTTC. This sequence encodes CASSPSPGLFYNEQFF.

This clone was found once. V usage is TRBV7-8 and J usage is TRBJ2-2, with 12 bases aligning to TRBD2. Germline loops: CDR1 SGHVS, CDR2 FQNEAQ. This CDR3 is built from 16 residues. V trimming: 5 bases; J trimming: 4 bases; junction bases outside the gene matches: 5. Here the CDR3 DNA reads TGTGCCAGCAGCCCACTAGCGGGGGGTCCCACCGGGGAGCTGTTTTTT. The encoded protein is CASSPLAGGPTGELFF.

The CDR3 DNA reads TGTGCCATCAGTGAGTTAAAGACAGTTGATGAGCAGTTCTTC. Translated, it gives CAISELKTVDEQFF. The V and J genes are TRBV10-3 and TRBJ2-1; D perhaps matches TRBD1 (5 bases). The length of the CDR3 is 14 residues. The ends were cut back, 1 base at V and 8 bases at J, with 12 bases in the middle. Germline CDR1 reads ENHRY; CDR2 reads SYGVKD.

The chain recombines TRBV6-1 with TRBJ1-5, with 7 bases lining up with TRBD1. V trimming: 7 bases; J trimming: 5 bases; junction bases outside the gene matches: 5. The CDR3 has 13 residues. Germline V gene data show CDR1 as MNHNS and CDR2 as SASEGT. The CDR3 bases are TGTGCCAGCAAGGGACAGACATATCAGCCCCAGCATTTT. Its protein product is CASKGQTYQPQHF.

This sequence joins TRBV7-2 and TRBJ2-5; unclear D gene. V was pared by 3 bases and J by 1 base, with 12 bases between. The CDR3 sequence is 15 residues long. CDR1 is SGHTA, CDR2 FQGNSA, per germline. CDR3 sequence: CASSFRAGPQETQYF. The DNA of the CDR3 is TGTGCCAGCAGCTTCCGGGCAGGACCCCAAGAGACCCAGTACTTC.

A single count supports this clone. V and J are TRBV7-6 and TRBJ1-2; D gene ambiguous. CDR3 size: 13 residues. Germline V gene lookup returns CDR1 SGHVS and CDR2 FNYEAQ. Trimming stripped 5 bases from V and 8 bases from J, with 15 bases between. DNA of the CDR3: TGTGCCAGCAGCCTACTAGTAGGGTCCGGCTACACCTTC. Protein sequence: CASSLLVGSGYTF.

The J gene is TRBJ1-1, the V gene TRBV11-2; a possible D gene is TRBD1 (5 bases). This CDR3 region has 12 residues. Germline CDR1 SGHAT, CDR2 FQNNGV. V was clipped by 7 bases and J by 11 bases, with 17 bases between them. This chain's CDR3 is CASTRGGGVAFF. In nucleotides, the CDR3 is TGTGCCAGCACCAGAGGCGGAGGGGTGGCTTTCTTT.

Note on this clone: This CDR3 is also generated by other DNA sequences in the sample. The gene calls are TRBV5-1 and TRBJ2-7, with D unclear. There are 13 residues in the CDR3. The V end lost 2 bases, the J end lost 3 bases, and 9 bases lay between the germline ends. Germline V gives CDR1 SGHRS, CDR2 YFSETQ. The CDR3 DNA sequence: TGCGCCAGCAGCTTAACGGGCCTCTACGAGCAGTACTTC. It is translated as CASSLTGLYEQYF.

The chain joins TRBV18 to TRBJ2-2; 9 bases agree with TRBD1. Germline CDR1 KGHSH, CDR2 LQKENI. The ends lost 3 bases at V and 0 bases at J; junction bases unmatched: 5. The CDR3 spans 17 residues. The CDR3 DNA reads TGTGCCAGCTCACCCATGGGACAGGGACCGAACACCGGGGAGCTGTTTTTT. It encodes CASSPMGQGPNTGELFF.

This chain uses TRBV6-1 with TRBJ1-5; D remains unclear. The V end lost 2 bases, the J end lost 7 bases, and 12 bases lay between the germline ends. The CDR3 extends over 14 amino acids. Per the germline V gene, CDR1 is MNHNS and CDR2 is SASEGT. The CDR3 DNA sequence: TGTGCCAGCAGTGAAAAGAGGGTTGAGCAGCCCCAGCATTTT. Translation gives CASSEKRVEQPQHF.

The chain carries TRBV10-3 and TRBJ2-2, with D uncertain. Trimming shortened V by 2 bases and J by 7 bases, and 8 bases separated the two germline ends. The V gene's germline CDR1 is ENHRY and CDR2 SYGVKD. The CDR3 consists of 13 residues. The CDR3 region has the DNA TGTGCCATCAGTGAGGAGTTGGGCGGGGAGCTGTTTTTT. Its translation is CAISEELGGELFF.

The rearrangement uses TRBV27 and TRBJ2-2; a possible D gene is TRBD1 (6 bases). The V end lost 6 bases, the J end lost 5 bases, and 19 bases lay between the germline ends. The CDR3 extends over 16 amino acids. Per germline, CDR1 MNHEY and CDR2 SMNVEV (reference sequence). This chain's CDR3 is CASRWGRKVSTGELFF. CDR3 coding DNA: TGTGCCAGCAGGTGGGGGCGAAAGGTCTCGACCGGGGAGCTGTTTTTT.

This CDR3 reads CAWIQQQNTEAFF. The CDR3 DNA is TGTGCCTGGATTCAACAGCAGAACACTGAAGCTTTCTTT. The chain is built from TRBV30 and TRBJ1-1; D is ambiguous. Germline CDR1 is GTSNPN and CDR2 is SVGIG (reference sequence). The ends were cut back, 4 bases at V and 1 base at J, with 10 bases in the middle. This CDR3 has 13 residues. Drawing the rest from reference TRBV30 and TRBJ1-1, the complete variable domain is SQTIHQWPATLVQPVGSPLSLECTVEGTSNPNLYWYRQAAGRGLQLLFYSVGIGQISSEVPQNLSASRPQDRQFILSSKKLLLSDSGFYLCAWIQQQNTEAFFGQGTRLTVV.

The chain has TRBV7-9 and TRBJ2-7; 13 bases map to TRBD2. The CDR3 contains 17 residues. CDR1 is SEHNR, CDR2 FQNEAQ, per germline (reference sequence). V shed 5 bases and J 5 bases; nucleotides not matched to a gene: 12. The CDR3 DNA reads TGTGCCAGCAGCCCCGGACTAGCGGGAGTTAATATCAACGAGCAGTACTTC. Protein product: CASSPGLAGVNINEQYF.

This clone was observed once. This sequence joins TRBV19 and TRBJ2-3; no firm D call. V lost 7 bases, J lost 0 bases, and 8 bases lay in between. This CDR3 is built from 13 residues. The germline CDR1 and CDR2 sequences are LNHDA and SQIVND (reference sequence). The CDR3: CASNAYSTDTQYF. For the CDR3, the DNA is TGTGCCAGTAATGCGTACAGCACAGATACGCAGTATTTT.